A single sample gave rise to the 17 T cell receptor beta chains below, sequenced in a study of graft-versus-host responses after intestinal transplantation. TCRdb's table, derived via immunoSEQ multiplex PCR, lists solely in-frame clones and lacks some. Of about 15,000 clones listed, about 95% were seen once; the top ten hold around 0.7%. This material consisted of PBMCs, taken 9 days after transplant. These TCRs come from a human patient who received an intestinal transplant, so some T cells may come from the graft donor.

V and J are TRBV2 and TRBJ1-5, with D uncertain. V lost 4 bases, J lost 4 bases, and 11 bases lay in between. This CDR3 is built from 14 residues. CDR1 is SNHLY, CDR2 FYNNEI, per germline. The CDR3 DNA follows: TGTGCCAGCAGTGGAAGTGGCGGGAATCAGCCCCAGCATTTT. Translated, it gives CASSGSGGNQPQHF. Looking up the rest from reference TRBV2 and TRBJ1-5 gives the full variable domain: EPEVTQTPSHQVTQMGQEVILRCVPISNHLYFYWYRQILGQKVEFLVSFYNNEISEKSEIFDDQFSVERPDGSNFTLKIRSTKLEDSAMYFCASSGSGGNQPQHFGDGTRLSIL.

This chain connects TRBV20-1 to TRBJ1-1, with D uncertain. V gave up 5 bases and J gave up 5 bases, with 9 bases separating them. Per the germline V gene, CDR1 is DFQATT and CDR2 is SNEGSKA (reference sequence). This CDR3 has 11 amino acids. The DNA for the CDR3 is TGCAGTGCTGGGTCCGGAACTGAAGCTTTCTTT. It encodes CSAGSGTEAFF.

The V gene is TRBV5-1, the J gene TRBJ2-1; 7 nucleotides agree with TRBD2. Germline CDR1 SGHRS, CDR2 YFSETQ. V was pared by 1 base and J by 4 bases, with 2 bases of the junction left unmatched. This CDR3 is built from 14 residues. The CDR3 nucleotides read TGCGCCAGCAGCTTGACTAGCGTATACAATGAGCAGTTCTTC. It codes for CASSLTSVYNEQFF.

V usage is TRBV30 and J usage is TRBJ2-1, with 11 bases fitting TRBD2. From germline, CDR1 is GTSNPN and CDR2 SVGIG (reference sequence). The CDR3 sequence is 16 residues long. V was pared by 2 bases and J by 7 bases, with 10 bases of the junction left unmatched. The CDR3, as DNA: TGTGCCTGGAGTAAGAGGGCTAGCGGGAGGAGGAATGAGCAGTTCTTC. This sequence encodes CAWSKRASGRRNEQFF.

The CDR3 bases are TGTGCCAGCAGCCCCAGTGGGGGGGGAGGTCAGCCCCAGCATTTT. Its protein is CASSPSGGGGQPQHF. The J gene is TRBJ1-5, the V gene TRBV7-6; a possible D gene is TRBD1 (5 bases). This CDR3 comprises 15 residues. CDR1 is SGHVS, CDR2 FNYEAQ, per germline. Between the trimmed V and J ends, which lost 5 bases and 6 bases, there was a span of 17 bases.

The CDR3 DNA sequence: TGTGCCAGTAGTGCAGGGGGCTACAATGAGCAGTTCTTC. Translation: CASSAGGYNEQFF. The chain joins TRBV19 to TRBJ2-1; 7 positions agree with TRBD1. Trimming removed 5 bases from V and 3 bases from J; junction bases left unmatched: 1. Per the germline V gene, CDR1 is LNHDA and CDR2 is SQIVND (reference sequence). The CDR3 length is 13 residues.

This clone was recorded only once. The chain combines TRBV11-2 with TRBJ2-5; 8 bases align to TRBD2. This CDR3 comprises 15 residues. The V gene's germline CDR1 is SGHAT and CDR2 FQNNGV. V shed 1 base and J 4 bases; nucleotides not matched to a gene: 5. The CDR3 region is CASSLVAGRGETQYF. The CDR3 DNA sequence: TGTGCCAGCAGCTTAGTAGCGGGGAGGGGAGAGACCCAGTACTTC.

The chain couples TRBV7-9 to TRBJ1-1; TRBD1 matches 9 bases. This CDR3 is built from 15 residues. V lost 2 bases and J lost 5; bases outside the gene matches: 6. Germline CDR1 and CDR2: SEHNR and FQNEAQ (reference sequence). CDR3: CASSLIQGAGTEAFF. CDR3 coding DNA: TGTGCCAGCAGCTTAATACAGGGGGCAGGGACTGAAGCTTTCTTT.

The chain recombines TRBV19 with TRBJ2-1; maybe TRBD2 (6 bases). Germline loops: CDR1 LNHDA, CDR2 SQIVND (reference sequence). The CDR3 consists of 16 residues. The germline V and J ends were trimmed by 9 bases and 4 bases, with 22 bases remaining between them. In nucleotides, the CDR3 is TGTGCCAGCACCCGAACGGCCCGGGGGAGGTACAATGAGCAGTTCTTC. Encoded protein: CASTRTARGRYNEQFF. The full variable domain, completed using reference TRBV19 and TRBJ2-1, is DGGITQSPKYLFRKEGQNVTLSCEQNLNHDAMYWYRQDPGQGLRLIYYSQIVNDFQKGDIAEGYSVSREKKESFPLTVTSAQKNPTAFYLCASTRTARGRYNEQFFGPGTRLTVL.

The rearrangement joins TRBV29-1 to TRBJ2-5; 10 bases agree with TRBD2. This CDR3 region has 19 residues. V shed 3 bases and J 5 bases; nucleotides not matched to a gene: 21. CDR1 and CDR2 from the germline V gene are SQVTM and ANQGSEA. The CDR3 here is CSVDMWSSGSGSSFETQYF. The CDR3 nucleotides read TGCAGCGTTGATATGTGGTCTAGCGGGAGTGGGTCATCGTTTGAGACCCAGTACTTC. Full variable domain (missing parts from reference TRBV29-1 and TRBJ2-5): SAVISQKPSRDICQRGTSLTIQCQVDSQVTMMFWYRQQPGQSLTLIATANQGSEATYESGFVIDKFPISRPNLTFSTLTVSNMSPEDSSIYLCSVDMWSSGSGSSFETQYFGPGTRLLVL.

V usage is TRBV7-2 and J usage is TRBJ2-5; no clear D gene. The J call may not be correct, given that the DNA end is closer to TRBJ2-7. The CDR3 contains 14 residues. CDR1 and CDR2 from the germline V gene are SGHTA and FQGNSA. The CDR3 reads CASSPEAVGSEQYF. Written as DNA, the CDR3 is TGTGCCAGCAGCCCCGAAGCCGTTGGATCCGAGCAGTACTTC.

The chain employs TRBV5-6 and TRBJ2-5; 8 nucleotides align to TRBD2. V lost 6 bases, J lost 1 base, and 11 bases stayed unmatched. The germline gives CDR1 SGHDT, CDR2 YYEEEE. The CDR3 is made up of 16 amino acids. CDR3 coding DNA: TGTGCCAGCACCCTGGTTTTTAGCGGGGCCCAAGAGACCCAGTACTTC. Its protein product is CASTLVFSGAQETQYF.

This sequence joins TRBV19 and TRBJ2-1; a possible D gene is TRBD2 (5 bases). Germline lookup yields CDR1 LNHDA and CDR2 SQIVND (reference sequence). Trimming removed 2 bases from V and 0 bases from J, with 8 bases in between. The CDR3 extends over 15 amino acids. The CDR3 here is CASSINSGSYNEQFF. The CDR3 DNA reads TGTGCCAGTAGTATAAACAGCGGCTCCTACAATGAGCAGTTCTTC.

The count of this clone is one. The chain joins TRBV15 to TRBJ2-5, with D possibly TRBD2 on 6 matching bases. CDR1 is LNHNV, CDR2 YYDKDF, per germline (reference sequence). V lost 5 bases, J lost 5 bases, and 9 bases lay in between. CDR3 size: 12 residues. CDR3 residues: CATSLGGETQYF. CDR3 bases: TGTGCCACCAGCCTTGGGGGGGAGACCCAGTACTTC. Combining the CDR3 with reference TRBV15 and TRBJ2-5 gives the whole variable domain DAMVIQNPRYQVTQFGKPVTLSCSQTLNHNVMYWYQQKSSQAPKLLFHYYDKDFNNEADTPDNFQSRRPNTSFCFLDIRSPGLGDTAMYLCATSLGGETQYFGPGTRLLVL.

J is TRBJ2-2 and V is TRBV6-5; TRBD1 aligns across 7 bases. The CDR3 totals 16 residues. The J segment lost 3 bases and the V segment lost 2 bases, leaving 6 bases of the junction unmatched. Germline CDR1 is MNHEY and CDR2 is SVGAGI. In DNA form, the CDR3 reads TGTGCCAGCAGTTACCCGACAGGGACAGACACCGGGGAGCTGTTTTTT. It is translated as CASSYPTGTDTGELFF.

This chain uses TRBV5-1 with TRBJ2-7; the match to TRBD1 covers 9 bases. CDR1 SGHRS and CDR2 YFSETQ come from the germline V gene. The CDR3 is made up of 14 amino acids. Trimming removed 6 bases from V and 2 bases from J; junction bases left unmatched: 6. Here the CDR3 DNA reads TGCGCCAGCAATACTGGGACAGGGACCTACGAGCAGTACTTC. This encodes CASNTGTGTYEQYF.

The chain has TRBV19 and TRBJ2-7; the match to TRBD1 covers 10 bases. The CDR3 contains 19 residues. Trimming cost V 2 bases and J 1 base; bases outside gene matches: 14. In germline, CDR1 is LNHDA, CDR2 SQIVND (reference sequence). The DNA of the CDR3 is TGTGCCAGTAGTATATCCCCGGATCTGACAGGGGGCTTATCCTACGAGCAGTACTTC. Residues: CASSISPDLTGGLSYEQYF.